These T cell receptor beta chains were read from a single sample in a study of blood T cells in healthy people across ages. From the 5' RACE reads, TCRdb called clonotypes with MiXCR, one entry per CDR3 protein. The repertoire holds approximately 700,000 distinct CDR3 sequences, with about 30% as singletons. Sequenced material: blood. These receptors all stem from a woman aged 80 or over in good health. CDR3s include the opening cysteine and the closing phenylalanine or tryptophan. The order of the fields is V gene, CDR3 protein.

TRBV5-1 CASSSGTGRYEQYF
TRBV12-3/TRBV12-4 CASTFWRTNNEQFF
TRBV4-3 CASSQDTRSSGANVLTF
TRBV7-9 CASRPDGGWEKLFF
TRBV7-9 CASSSRTGIEQYF
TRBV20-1 CSARTGGRGTGELFF
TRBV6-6 CASSYDVRGGETQYF
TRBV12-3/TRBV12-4 CASAGTAYGYTF
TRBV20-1 CSAAWGGSSTDTQYF
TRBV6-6 CASSPQGEGETQYF
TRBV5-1 CASMEPSGNYNEQFF
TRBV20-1 CSARDPGATDTQYF
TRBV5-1 CASSLGGGGQNEQFF
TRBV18 CASSPARGGQETQYF
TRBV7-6 CASSWTEGYSPLHF
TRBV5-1 CASSLGGEEAKNIQYF
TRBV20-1 CSARGVGGNTEAFF
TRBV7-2 CASSFPGGGGAGETQYF
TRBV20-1 CSARGGEIYGYTF
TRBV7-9 CASSLALGVAKNIQYF
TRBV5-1 CASSSLTESSTDTQYF
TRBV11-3 CASSLEPSEQYF
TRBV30 CAWSLRQINEKLFF
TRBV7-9 CASSPLGVYYGYTF